A selection of T cell receptor beta chains follows, all from one sample in a study of blood T cell repertoires in COVID-19. Profiling relied on immunoSEQ multiplex PCR, and the TCRdb table lists in-frame clones only, not all of them. The sample comprises nearly 200,000 clones, around four fifths of which are singletons, and 0.9% to 0.95% rests with the top ten. The sequenced sample consisted of peripheral blood. These receptor sequences come from a man in his sixties with COVID-19, enrolled during active disease. Both conserved end residues are part of each CDR3. D genes are given only for firm matches.

d_call	v_call	j_call	cdr3_nt	cdr3_aa
TRBD1	TRBV10-1	TRBJ2-1	TGCGCCAGCAGTGAGGCGGGCAGGGGGCGAGATGAGCAGTTCTTC	CASSEAGRGRDEQFF
TRBD1	TRBV5-6	TRBJ1-2	TGTGCCAGCAACACCCGGGACAGGGGGCCGGGTGGCTACACCTTC	CASNTRDRGPGGYTF
TRBD1	TRBV7-9	TRBJ1-1	TGTGCCAGCACCCCCTCAGGGGGGATGAACACTGAAGCTTTCTTT	CASTPSGGMNTEAFF
-	TRBV7-2	TRBJ1-6	TGTGCCAGCAGCTTAGCGCGCGATAATTCACCCCTCCACTTT	CASSLARDNSPLHF
-	TRBV27	TRBJ2-4	TGTGCCAGCAGTCTCCGACAGGTAGCCAAAAACATTCAGTACTTC	CASSLRQVAKNIQYF
-	TRBV4-3	TRBJ1-3	TGCGCCAGCAGCCAATCTCTCAGTGCTGGAAACACCATATATTTT	CASSQSLSAGNTIYF
TRBD1	TRBV30	TRBJ1-1	TGTGCCTGGCTTAGGGGGACAGGAAACACTGAAGCTTTCTTT	CAWLRGTGNTEAFF
-	TRBV18	TRBJ1-4	TGTGCCAGCTCACCACCGGCCCGGGGTTTCAATGAAAAACTGTTTTTT	CASSPPARGFNEKLFF
TRBD1	TRBV5-4	TRBJ1-1	TGTGCCAGCAGCGGAATTCACAGGGGCGCTGAAGCTTTCTTT	CASSGIHRGAEAFF
-	TRBV28	TRBJ1-2	TGTGCCAGCAGTTCCCCAAGTAGGGGAGGGGGCTACACCTTC	CASSSPSRGGGYTF
TRBD2	TRBV3-1/TRBV3-2	TRBJ2-1	TGTGCCAGCAGCCTTCTAGCGGGACCGACGGGGCAGTTCTTC	CASSLLAGPTGQFF
-	TRBV2	TRBJ1-1	TGTGCCAGCGGATACAAACAGATCACTGAAGCTTTCTTT	CASGYKQITEAFF